The 10 T cell receptor beta chains in this list originate from one sample, sequenced in a study of T cells after yellow fever vaccination. TCRdb recomputed calls from the 5' RACE reads with MiXCR, one row per CDR3 protein. The sample holds a few hundred thousand distinct CDR3 sequences, roughly 4.3% seen once. The sample was PBMCs, taken 5 days after the yellow fever booster vaccination. These receptors all come from a man in his late teens or twenties who received the YFV17D yellow fever vaccine.

The chain has TRBV28 and TRBJ1-1; possible D gene TRBD1, 5 bases. The germline V gene encodes CDR1 MDHEN and CDR2 SYDVKM. The CDR3 contains 14 residues. Trimming took off 5 bases at V and 5 bases at J, with 15 bases between the two ends. CDR3 residues: CASSPWVEGTEAFF. In DNA form, the CDR3 reads TGTGCCAGCAGTCCCTGGGTAGAGGGGACTGAAGCTTTCTTT. Filled out from reference TRBV28 and TRBJ1-1, the complete variable domain reads DVKVTQSSRYLVKRTGEKVFLECVQDMDHENMFWYRQDPGLGLRLIYFSYDVKMKEKGDIPEGYSVSREKKERFSLILESASTNQTSMYLCASSPWVEGTEAFFGQGTRLTVV.

This clonotype appeared many times. The gene calls are TRBV4-1 and TRBJ1-6; D is possibly TRBD1 (6 bases). V was cut by 1 base and J by 6 bases, with 16 bases left in between. The CDR3 length is 17 residues. Germline assignment: CDR1 MGHRA and CDR2 YSYEKL. For the CDR3, the DNA is TGCGCCAGCAGCCAAGCTACTCTCAGGGGAGGTAATTCACCCCTCCACTTT. This gives the protein CASSQATLRGGNSPLHF.

The sample holds a few counts of this clonotype. The V gene is TRBV9, the J gene TRBJ2-1, with 11 bases aligning to TRBD1. V lost 0 bases and J lost 12; bases outside the gene matches: 8. The germline CDR1 and CDR2 sequences are SGDLS and YYNGEE. The CDR3 spans 15 residues. The CDR3 loop is CASSVGGQGAVGQFF. The CDR3 DNA follows: TGTGCCAGCAGCGTAGGCGGACAGGGGGCTGTGGGGCAGTTCTTC.

The chain has TRBV24-1 and TRBJ2-3; tentatively, D is TRBD1 (5 bases). The CDR3 length is 13 residues. Germline V gene sequence: CDR1 KGHDR, CDR2 SFDVKD. Trimming pared 6 bases from V and 4 bases from J, leaving 10 bases between. The CDR3 sequence is CATSFGRADTQYF. The CDR3, as DNA: TGTGCCACCAGTTTCGGCAGGGCAGATACGCAGTATTTT.

The chain has TRBV7-2 and TRBJ2-5; possibly TRBD2 for D (5 bases). The V gene's germline CDR1 is SGHTA and CDR2 FQGNSA. Between the trimmed V and J ends, which lost 1 base and 4 bases, there was a span of 10 bases. The CDR3 totals 14 residues. The CDR3 loop is CASSLGLALETQYF. The CDR3 nucleotides are TGTGCCAGCAGCTTAGGTCTAGCTCTAGAGACCCAGTACTTC.

Concerning this clonotype itself: Being one base from a much bigger clone, this may be a read error. This chain links TRBV7-3 with TRBJ2-3; 7 positions match TRBD1. The germline V gene encodes CDR1 SGHTA and CDR2 FQGTGA. This CDR3 has 15 amino acids. This CDR3 reads CASSSGGLGTVTQYF. In DNA, the CDR3 is TGTGCCAGCAGCTCAGGGGGATTGGGCACAGTTACGCAGTATTTT.

There are many counts of this clonotype. The J gene is TRBJ2-4, the V gene TRBV4-1; D not certain. Trimming left V 0 bases short and J 0 bases short, with 9 bases between. There are 16 residues in the CDR3. The V gene's germline CDR1 is MGHRA and CDR2 YSYEKL. CDR3 coding DNA: TGCGCCAGCAGCCAAGAGGTTGGGATAGCCAAAAACATTCAGTACTTC. It yields the protein CASSQEVGIAKNIQYF.

This chain joins TRBV4-3 and TRBJ1-6; tentative D call: TRBD1 (5 bases). V was trimmed by 2 bases and J by 5 bases, leaving 16 bases between them. This CDR3 contains 17 residues. CDR1 LGHNA and CDR2 YSLEER come from the germline V gene. CDR3: CASSQNFVGADNSPLHF. The CDR3 DNA is TGCGCCAGCAGCCAAAACTTTGTAGGGGCTGATAATTCACCCCTCCACTTT.

Points on this clonotype: No conserved phenylalanine or tryptophan ends this CDR3, so it is likely a read error. The CDR3 is CASSSGFTLGGYTC. As DNA, the CDR3 is TGCGCCAGCAGCTCGGGCTTCACCTTGGGTGGCTACACCTGC. The chain links TRBV5-1 to TRBJ1-2; D is unresolved. The CDR3 is 14 amino acids. Deletions cut 3 bases from V and 7 bases from J, with 16 bases between. CDR1 SGHRS and CDR2 YFSETQ come from the germline V gene.

This clonotype has just a few counts. The rearrangement links TRBV6-5 to TRBJ2-7; D may be TRBD1 (5 bases). CDR3 length: 14 residues. V was pared by 0 bases and J by 4 bases, with 10 bases between. Germline V gene lookup returns CDR1 MNHEY and CDR2 SVGAGI. CDR3 DNA: TGTGCCAGCAGTTACTCGGGCGGACATTACGAGCAGTACTTC. Its protein is CASSYSGGHYEQYF.